The sequence of this T cell receptor beta chain was determined in a study of response to subunit inactivated influenza vaccine (dated by TCRdb to 2017 to 2018). Study-level background: Deep quantitative T cell receptor repertoire profiling was used in the study to track responses to a trivalent subunit inactivated influenza vaccine. Beyond this particular receptor, the publication reports: According to the authors, only a limited number of new T cells may be recruited by each seasonal influenza vaccination.

Library preparation used RT-PCR. Instrument used: Illumina HiSeq 2500. The raw public reads went through TCRdb reprocessing: fastp at Q25, MiXCR clone calling, in-frame beta chains kept. Rows with one shared CDR3 protein collapse into an entry with the most common genes and DNA. A total of roughly 780,000 distinct CDR3 sequences appear in this sample, approximately 18% of them only once. About a tenth of the sample comes from the top ten. V was cut back by 4 bases and J by 8 bases, leaving a gap of 24 bases between them. The CDR3 has 17 amino acids, counting the end cysteine and phenylalanine. The retained sequence is limited to the CDR3, 51 bases, with the frame set at the first base. A word on this clonotype: Its binding antigen is unknown. Base qualities are missing; no much larger clone stands one base away.

The V and J segments used are TRBV12-3 or TRBV12-4 and TRBJ2-1, with an unclear D gene assignment. This receptor was taken from a man aged 50-59 years who received an inactivated influenza vaccine. Donor details come from another sample of the same person, matched by shared clones. Sequencing was performed on PBMCs from blood, taken roughly 5 days after vaccination. CDR3 loop: CASSYSSRLTVWDEQFF. The base sequence is TGTGCCAGCAGTTATAGTAGCCGGCTGACTGTCTGGGATGAGCAGTTCTTC.